A selection of T cell receptor beta chains follows, all from one sample in a study of shared clonotypes between healthy human individuals. Clones were read by immunoSEQ multiplex PCR, and TCRdb kept only the in-frame ones, dropping some. Of roughly 2,300,000 clones in the sample, roughly 90% were seen once. Source material: naive CD4+ T cells from PBMCs. These receptors were obtained from a man aged 18 to 29 in good health. Some clones in this sample may be carry-over from other donors' samples. Each CDR3 is given with its conserved first and last residue. The order of the fields is clone size, D gene, J gene, V gene, CDR3 DNA, CDR3 protein. The D gene is left open where the match is weak. Size tells how often a clone was seen (once, few, many) or the class of an expanded clone, and some rows leave it out.

size: -
D: TRBD2
J: TRBJ2-3
V: TRBV2
DNA: TGTGCCAGCAGTATCACCGGGACTAGCGAGACAGATACGCAGTATTTT
CDR3: CASSITGTSETDTQYF

size: few
D: -
J: TRBJ1-1
V: TRBV5-1
DNA: TGCGCCAGCAAGGTCCCAGGGAGGAACACTGAAGCTTTCTTT
CDR3: CASKVPGRNTEAFF

size: -
D: -
J: TRBJ2-2
V: TRBV27
DNA: TGTGCCAGCAGTTTATTGGCTTATCAGAGGGCCGGGGAGCTGTTTTTT
CDR3: CASSLLAYQRAGELFF

size: -
D: TRBD1
J: TRBJ1-6
V: TRBV19
DNA: TGTGCCAGTAGTCGGGACAGGGGAGACTGGGGTTCACCCCTCCACTTT
CDR3: CASSRDRGDWGSPLHF

size: -
D: TRBD1
J: TRBJ2-3
V: TRBV27
DNA: TGTGCCAGCAGTGTAAGACAGGGAACAGATACGCAGTATTTT
CDR3: CASSVRQGTDTQYF

size: -
D: TRBD1
J: TRBJ1-3
V: TRBV7-9
DNA: TGTGCCAGCAGCTTAGCCGGACAGGACCCCTCTGGAAACACCATATATTTT
CDR3: CASSLAGQDPSGNTIYF

size: -
D: TRBD1
J: TRBJ1-5
V: TRBV19
DNA: TGTGCCAGTACCCTGACAGGGGGAGGAGGCAATCAGCCCCAGCATTTT
CDR3: CASTLTGGGGNQPQHF

size: -
D: TRBD2
J: TRBJ2-7
V: TRBV4-3
DNA: TGCGCCAGCAGCCAAGACTCTAGCGGAACACTCTACGAGCAGTACTTC
CDR3: CASSQDSSGTLYEQYF

size: -
D: -
J: TRBJ2-7
V: TRBV5-4
DNA: TGTGCCAGCAGCCTTAGGGGTTCCTACGAGCAGTACTTC
CDR3: CASSLRGSYEQYF

size: -
D: -
J: TRBJ2-7
V: TRBV4-2
DNA: TGTGCCAGCAGCCAAGAGAGAAACGAGCAGTACTTC
CDR3: CASSQERNEQYF

size: once
D: -
J: TRBJ2-3
V: TRBV18
DNA: TGTGCCAGCTCACCACCGTCTCGCACAGATACGCAGTATTTT
CDR3: CASSPPSRTDTQYF

size: -
D: -
J: TRBJ1-1
V: TRBV7-2
DNA: TGTGCCAGCAGATTTACAATTACGTCGAACACTGAAGCTTTCTTT
CDR3: CASRFTITSNTEAFF

size: -
D: -
J: TRBJ2-7
V: TRBV19
DNA: TGTGCCAGTAGTTACCGGGACACTGTTTTCTACGAGCAGTACTTC
CDR3: CASSYRDTVFYEQYF

size: once
D: -
J: TRBJ1-2
V: TRBV18
DNA: TGTGCCAGCTCACCAGGGTTGCCCTATGGCTACACCTTC
CDR3: CASSPGLPYGYTF

size: -
D: -
J: TRBJ1-1
V: TRBV28
DNA: TGTGCCAGCCTAAACAGTTTTCGCACTGAAGCTTTCTTT
CDR3: CASLNSFRTEAFF

size: once
D: -
J: TRBJ1-1
V: TRBV5-6
DNA: TGTGCCAGCAGCTCTATCAACACTGAAGCTTTCTTT
CDR3: CASSSINTEAFF

size: once
D: TRBD2
J: TRBJ2-7
V: TRBV27
DNA: TGTGCCAGCAGTCCCCAACTAGCGGGAGGTTTTTTAGAGCAGTACTTC
CDR3: CASSPQLAGGFLEQYF

size: -
D: -
J: TRBJ2-2
V: TRBV6-1
DNA: TGTGCCAGCAGTGAAAGGGGCAGCCCCCAGCGGACCGGGGAGCTGTTTTTT
CDR3: CASSERGSPQRTGELFF

size: -
D: -
J: TRBJ1-2
V: TRBV7-9
DNA: TGTGCCAGCAGCCCACAGGGAGGAGGCTACACCTTC
CDR3: CASSPQGGGYTF

size: -
D: -
J: TRBJ1-1
V: TRBV7-9
DNA: TGTGCCAGCAGCCCGGGGACTGCGGGACCAAACACTGAAGCTTTCTTT
CDR3: CASSPGTAGPNTEAFF

size: few
D: -
J: TRBJ1-1
V: TRBV5-1
DNA: TGCGCCAGCAGCCCATCCAGTCTTCCTGAAGCTTTCTTT
CDR3: CASSPSSLPEAFF

size: -
D: -
J: TRBJ1-5
V: TRBV6-1
DNA: TGTGCCAGCAGTTTCGACAGGCATAGCAATCAGCCCCAGCATTTT
CDR3: CASSFDRHSNQPQHF

size: -
D: TRBD2
J: TRBJ2-5
V: TRBV19
DNA: TGTGCCAGTAGTAAGCCCCTAGCGGGAGGGCCGATCGAGGAGACCCAGTACTTC
CDR3: CASSKPLAGGPIEETQYF

size: -
D: -
J: TRBJ1-2
V: TRBV2
DNA: TGTGCCAGCAGTGCGGACAACTATGGCTACACCTTC
CDR3: CASSADNYGYTF

size: few
D: -
J: TRBJ1-2
V: TRBV28
DNA: TGTGCCAGCAGGGCCGCAGGAGGGTGGGAGGACTATGGCTACACCTTC
CDR3: CASRAAGGWEDYGYTF

size: -
D: -
J: TRBJ1-5
V: TRBV25-1
DNA: TGTGCCAGCGCGCCCCCGGGGGGAGTTGGCAATCAGCCCCAGCATTTT
CDR3: CASAPPGGVGNQPQHF

size: -
D: -
J: TRBJ2-5
V: TRBV7-9
DNA: TGTGCCGCACTGGGGGGAGAGACCCAGTACTTC
CDR3: CAALGGETQYF

size: -
D: -
J: TRBJ2-5
V: TRBV10-3
DNA: TGTGCCATCAGTGATAGTGGGTACCAAGAGACCCAGTACTTC
CDR3: CAISDSGYQETQYF

size: once
D: -
J: TRBJ1-3
V: TRBV6-5
DNA: TGTGCCAGCAGTTCCACAGGGCTGCTCTCTGGAAACACCATATATTTT
CDR3: CASSSTGLLSGNTIYF

size: -
D: TRBD2
J: TRBJ2-7
V: TRBV6-5
DNA: TGTGCCAGCAACACACTAGCGGGAGGGTCCTACGAGCAGTACTTC
CDR3: CASNTLAGGSYEQYF

size: -
D: -
J: TRBJ1-2
V: TRBV18
DNA: TGTGCCAGCTCACCATTGACGTCGGGCAGCGGGAACTATGGCTACACCTTC
CDR3: CASSPLTSGSGNYGYTF

size: -
D: -
J: TRBJ1-3
V: TRBV7-2
DNA: TGTGCCAGCAGCTTAGAAGGGGCAGCCGGAAACACCATATATTTT
CDR3: CASSLEGAAGNTIYF

size: -
D: TRBD2
J: TRBJ2-1
V: TRBV5-1
DNA: TGCGCCAGCAGCCCTGGGGGACTAGCGGGAGGTGCCGAGCAGTTCTTC
CDR3: CASSPGGLAGGAEQFF

size: -
D: TRBD2
J: TRBJ2-5
V: TRBV5-1
DNA: TGCGCCAGCAGCTTGGGACTAGCGGACTCGTTGGGGGAGACCCAGTACTTC
CDR3: CASSLGLADSLGETQYF

size: -
D: -
J: TRBJ2-3
V: TRBV11-3
DNA: TGTGCCAGCAACGCACGAGGGCCTAGCACAGATACGCAGTATTTT
CDR3: CASNARGPSTDTQYF

size: -
D: -
J: TRBJ2-3
V: TRBV7-2
DNA: TGTGCCAGCAGCTTGGGGATACACACAGATACGCAGTATTTT
CDR3: CASSLGIHTDTQYF

size: -
D: -
J: TRBJ2-7
V: TRBV28
DNA: TGTGCCAGCAGCGGGGTAGGCGAGCAGTACTTC
CDR3: CASSGVGEQYF

size: -
D: -
J: TRBJ2-1
V: TRBV5-1
DNA: TGCGCCAGCAGCCCGACGGGACTGGACTACAATGAGCAGTTCTTC
CDR3: CASSPTGLDYNEQFF

size: -
D: TRBD1
J: TRBJ1-1
V: TRBV6-5
DNA: TGTGCCAGCAGTTGGGGGACAGACACTGAAGCTTTCTTT
CDR3: CASSWGTDTEAFF

size: -
D: TRBD1
J: TRBJ1-5
V: TRBV5-5
DNA: TGTGCCAGCAGCACCCCTGAGGACAGGGGCAATCAGCCCCAGCATTTT
CDR3: CASSTPEDRGNQPQHF

size: -
D: -
J: TRBJ2-3
V: TRBV28
DNA: TGTGCCAGCAGTTTGACGGGAGAAATAGATACGCAGTATTTT
CDR3: CASSLTGEIDTQYF

size: -
D: -
J: TRBJ1-1
V: TRBV4-2
DNA: TGTGCCAGCAGCGGTCAGGGTGGTAGCACTGAAGCTTTCTTT
CDR3: CASSGQGGSTEAFF

size: -
D: TRBD2
J: TRBJ2-7
V: TRBV5-6
DNA: TGTGCCAGCAGCCAAGAGGGACTAGCGGGAGCGGGGCAGTACTTC
CDR3: CASSQEGLAGAGQYF

size: -
D: -
J: TRBJ2-3
V: TRBV6-1
DNA: TGTGCCAGCGTGGGGGACCGGACTAGCACAGATACGCAGTATTTT
CDR3: CASVGDRTSTDTQYF

size: once
D: -
J: TRBJ2-1
V: TRBV4-1
DNA: TGCGCCAGCAGCCAAGGACACCGGCCCCTGCCGGAGGATGAGCAGTTCTTC
CDR3: CASSQGHRPLPEDEQFF

size: -
D: -
J: TRBJ2-3
V: TRBV15
DNA: TGTGCCACCAGCAGAGATCAGGAGGATACGCAGTATTTT
CDR3: CATSRDQEDTQYF

size: -
D: -
J: TRBJ1-5
V: TRBV30
DNA: TGTGCCTGGAGTGGGGGGGCCGATCAGCCCCAGCATTTT
CDR3: CAWSGGADQPQHF

size: -
D: -
J: TRBJ2-1
V: TRBV13
DNA: TGTGCCAGCAGCCGTTTCCGGGACTCCAAAAACAATGAGCAGTTCTTC
CDR3: CASSRFRDSKNNEQFF

size: -
D: -
J: TRBJ2-7
V: TRBV19
DNA: TGTGCCAGTAGTATGAGGGGTGCCGGGTACGAGCAGTACTTC
CDR3: CASSMRGAGYEQYF

size: -
D: -
J: TRBJ2-7
V: TRBV6-6
DNA: TGTGCCAGCAGTTACTCAAGAGGTGGGCAGTACTTC
CDR3: CASSYSRGGQYF

size: -
D: -
J: TRBJ2-7
V: TRBV5-1
DNA: TGCGCCAGCAGCTTGGATGGCTCCTCGAAATCCTACGAGCAGTACTTC
CDR3: CASSLDGSSKSYEQYF

size: -
D: -
J: TRBJ2-5
V: TRBV5-4
DNA: TGTGCCAGCAGCTTGGGTGGGCCCCAGACCCAGTACTTC
CDR3: CASSLGGPQTQYF

size: -
D: -
J: TRBJ2-7
V: TRBV7-8
DNA: TGTGCCAGCAGCCCCGCGAAGGACTACTACGAGCAGTACTTC
CDR3: CASSPAKDYYEQYF

size: -
D: -
J: TRBJ2-2
V: TRBV5-4
DNA: TGTGCCAGCAGCTTTTACCGGGGGACGAACACCGGGGAGCTGTTTTTT
CDR3: CASSFYRGTNTGELFF

size: -
D: TRBD2
J: TRBJ2-1
V: TRBV29-1
DNA: TGCAGCGCCCCGGGACTAGCGGGAGAAGGTGAGCAGTTCTTC
CDR3: CSAPGLAGEGEQFF

size: -
D: TRBD1
J: TRBJ1-1
V: TRBV5-8
DNA: TGTGCCAGCAGCTTGGTTGATTGGGACAGGGCCACTGAAGCTTTCTTT
CDR3: CASSLVDWDRATEAFF

size: -
D: TRBD1
J: TRBJ1-4
V: TRBV2
DNA: TGTGCCAGCGGACCAACAGGGGACAGAGAAAAACTGTTTTTT
CDR3: CASGPTGDREKLFF

size: -
D: TRBD2
J: TRBJ2-1
V: TRBV27
DNA: TGTGCCAGCAGTTCCCGACTAGCGGGGCAGAATGAGCAGTTCTTC
CDR3: CASSSRLAGQNEQFF

size: -
D: -
J: TRBJ2-3
V: TRBV15
DNA: TGTGCCACCAGCAGAGTGTCTTGGGCAGATACGCAGTATTTT
CDR3: CATSRVSWADTQYF

size: few
D: -
J: TRBJ2-2
V: TRBV11-1
DNA: TGTGCCAGCAGCCCGGACAGAAACACCGGGGAGCTGTTTTTT
CDR3: CASSPDRNTGELFF